This T cell receptor beta chain was retrieved from a study of T cell responses to AZD1222 COVID-19 vaccine. General study results and limits: CD4 TCRs covered the whole spike, strongest at regions 160-218 and 743-854. Donors were largely white British and mainly female; clonal diversity was possibly underestimated. Spike-specific TCR breadth and depth grew following two AZD1222 doses. Repertoire collection took place solely once the T cell response had peaked.

On this clone itself: Its antigen is unidentified.

Per germline, CDR1 SNHLY and CDR2 FYNNEI. The CDR3 is made up of 14 amino acids. V dropped 9 bases and J dropped 3 bases, with 16 bases sitting between them. The assay was immunoSEQ multiplex PCR, and TCRdb's table has in-frame clones only and misses some. The table lists 140,000 to 150,000 clones, more than 85% of them singletons. The V call is TRBV2, the J call TRBJ2-3, with D possibly matching TRBD1 (7 bases). The sequence was obtained from an adult who had recovered from COVID-19. The sample consisted of peripheral blood, taken after recovery from COVID-19. The CDR3, as DNA: TGTGCCAGTCTCAGGGGGGTCCGGACAGATACGCAGTATTTT. Its protein product is CASLRGVRTDTQYF.